This T cell receptor beta chain was captured in a study of blood T cell repertoires in COVID-19. For the study at large: The United States, Italy and Spain provided the acute and convalescent COVID-19 samples. From T cells, B-cell-depleted T cells, or PBMCs came the material, which was cDNA or gDNA.

V lost 0 bases and J lost 9, with 12 bases in between. This CDR3 region has 15 residues. CDR1 is LGHNA and CDR2 is YSLEER in the germline V gene. Methods used by the authors: Reference gene primer amplification in the assay estimated nucleated cell counts. Here immunoSEQ multiplex PCR was the method, and the copy in TCRdb shows in-frame clones only, minus some. The V and J calls and clone size are taken from that table; D and trimming were inferred from the DNA. The top ten hold 3.9% of the sample, which has around 62,000 clones, roughly 88% seen once. V gene TRBV4-3 combines with J gene TRBJ1-6; D gene unclear. The source of this sequence is a human donor in a cohort sampled during active COVID-19. The sequencing input was peripheral blood. CDR3 sequence reads: CASSQDEDVGSPLHF. The DNA for the CDR3 is TGCGCCAGCAGCCAAGACGAGGATGTGGGTTCACCCCTCCACTTT.